Below are 10 T cell receptor beta chains sequenced from a single sample in a study of cytomegalovirus exposure and HLA in healthy donors. PCR was performed using 60 Vbeta and 13 Jbeta primers. Using immunoSEQ multiplex PCR, the repertoire was profiled, and TCRdb retains in-frame clones only, with some absent. Of tens of thousands of clones in the sample, almost 80% were seen once. The sample was PBMCs. All receptors come from a female donor in good health and CMV-seronegative.

The gene calls are TRBV29-1 and TRBJ1-4; D call uncertain. The CDR3 runs 13 residues. V lost 2 bases and J 6 bases, leaving 10 bases between the germline ends. The V gene's germline CDR1 is SQVTM and CDR2 ANQGSEA. The CDR3 here is CSVESGRDEKLFF. The DNA of the CDR3 is TGCAGCGTTGAATCGGGGAGGGATGAAAAACTGTTTTTT.

The chain uses TRBV19 and TRBJ1-2; a possible D gene is TRBD1 (5 bases). The V end lost 7 bases, the J end lost 2 bases, and 17 bases lay between the germline ends. The CDR3 runs 15 residues. Germline CDR1 and CDR2: LNHDA and SQIVND (reference sequence). CDR3 DNA sequence: TGTGCCAGTATTGACTCTGCGGGGGAGAACTATGGCTACACCTTC. Its protein product is CASIDSAGENYGYTF.

This CDR3 reads CASSSLREGTDTQYF. The DNA of the CDR3 is TGCGCCAGCAGCTCGTTACGGGAGGGCACAGATACGCAGTATTTT. The J gene is TRBJ2-3, the V gene TRBV5-1; 7 bases map to TRBD2. The CDR3 is made up of 15 amino acids. Germline loops: CDR1 SGHRS, CDR2 YFSETQ. Unmatched junction bases numbered 5, after V lost 3 bases and J lost 1 base. Looking up the rest from reference TRBV5-1 and TRBJ2-3 gives the full variable domain: KAGVTQTPRYLIKTRGQQVTLSCSPISGHRSVSWYQQTPGQGLQFLFEYFSETQRNKGNFPGRFSGRQFSNSRSEMNVSTLELGDSALYLCASSSLREGTDTQYFGPGTRLTVL.

This chain connects TRBV28 to TRBJ1-1; tentatively, D is TRBD1 (6 bases). The ends were cut back, 3 bases at V and 5 bases at J, with 13 bases in the middle. This CDR3 region has 14 residues. Germline V gives CDR1 MDHEN, CDR2 SYDVKM. The CDR3 nucleotides read TGTGCCAGCAGTTTCTTGGGGGCAGAAACTGAAGCTTTCTTT. Translating it yields CASSFLGAETEAFF.

The V call is TRBV19, the J call TRBJ1-1; the match to TRBD1 covers 7 bases. Germline V gene lookup returns CDR1 LNHDA and CDR2 SQIVND (reference sequence). This CDR3 spans 14 amino acids. Trimming took 5 bases from V and 0 from J; bases not matched to a gene: 3. CDR3 nucleotides: TGTGCCAGTAGTTCGACAGGGTTGAACACTGAAGCTTTCTTT. This sequence encodes CASSSTGLNTEAFF. Filled out from reference TRBV19 and TRBJ1-1, the complete variable domain reads DGGITQSPKYLFRKEGQNVTLSCEQNLNHDAMYWYRQDPGQGLRLIYYSQIVNDFQKGDIAEGYSVSREKKESFPLTVTSAQKNPTAFYLCASSSTGLNTEAFFGQGTRLTVV.

This clone was seen a handful of times. V is TRBV10-1 and J is TRBJ2-7; TRBD2 matches at 9 bases. The V and J ends lost 4 bases and 1 base, in that order; junction bases with no gene match: 8. CDR3 length: 16 residues. Per the germline V gene, CDR1 is WNHNN and CDR2 is SYGVQD (reference sequence). The CDR3 is CASSGGASGGSYEQYF. CDR3 nucleotide sequence: TGCGCCAGCAGTGGGGGCGCGAGCGGGGGGTCCTACGAGCAGTACTTC.

The chain couples TRBV9 to TRBJ2-5; 8 bases line up with TRBD1. The CDR3 contains 15 residues. The V gene's germline CDR1 is SGDLS and CDR2 YYNGEE. The J segment lost 5 bases and the V segment lost 6 bases, leaving 12 bases of the junction unmatched. The CDR3 spells CASTHRGKMSETQYF. The CDR3 DNA is TGTGCCAGCACCCACAGGGGGAAGATGAGCGAGACCCAGTACTTC.

The CDR3 DNA reads as TGTGCCAGCATCAAAACCGGGACAGGGTATTCCGGGGAGCTGTTTTTT. This sequence encodes CASIKTGTGYSGELFF. This chain links TRBV5-6 with TRBJ2-2; the match to TRBD1 covers 9 bases. The CDR3 is made up of 16 amino acids. The V gene end was trimmed by 6 bases and the J gene end by 6 bases; junction bases not matched to a gene: 12. Germline values: CDR1 SGHDT, CDR2 YYEEEE.

CDR3: CSVNGLAGYLETQYF. CDR3 DNA sequence: TGCAGCGTTAACGGACTAGCGGGATATCTAGAGACCCAGTACTTC. This sequence joins TRBV29-1 and TRBJ2-5; 12 bases line up with TRBD2. Germline V gene data show CDR1 as SQVTM and CDR2 as ANQGSEA. The CDR3 extends over 15 amino acids. V lost 5 bases and J lost 4; bases outside the gene matches: 8.

This clone occurred once. The V call is TRBV5-1, the J call TRBJ2-3; D gene ambiguous. There are 15 residues in the CDR3. The V and J ends lost 0 bases and 7 bases respectively, with 15 bases between them. Germline V CDR1 and CDR2: SGHRS, YFSETQ. The CDR3, as DNA: TGCGCCAGCAGCTTGGGCGCGGCTAGTTTGAATACGCAGTATTTT. Its translation is CASSLGAASLNTQYF.